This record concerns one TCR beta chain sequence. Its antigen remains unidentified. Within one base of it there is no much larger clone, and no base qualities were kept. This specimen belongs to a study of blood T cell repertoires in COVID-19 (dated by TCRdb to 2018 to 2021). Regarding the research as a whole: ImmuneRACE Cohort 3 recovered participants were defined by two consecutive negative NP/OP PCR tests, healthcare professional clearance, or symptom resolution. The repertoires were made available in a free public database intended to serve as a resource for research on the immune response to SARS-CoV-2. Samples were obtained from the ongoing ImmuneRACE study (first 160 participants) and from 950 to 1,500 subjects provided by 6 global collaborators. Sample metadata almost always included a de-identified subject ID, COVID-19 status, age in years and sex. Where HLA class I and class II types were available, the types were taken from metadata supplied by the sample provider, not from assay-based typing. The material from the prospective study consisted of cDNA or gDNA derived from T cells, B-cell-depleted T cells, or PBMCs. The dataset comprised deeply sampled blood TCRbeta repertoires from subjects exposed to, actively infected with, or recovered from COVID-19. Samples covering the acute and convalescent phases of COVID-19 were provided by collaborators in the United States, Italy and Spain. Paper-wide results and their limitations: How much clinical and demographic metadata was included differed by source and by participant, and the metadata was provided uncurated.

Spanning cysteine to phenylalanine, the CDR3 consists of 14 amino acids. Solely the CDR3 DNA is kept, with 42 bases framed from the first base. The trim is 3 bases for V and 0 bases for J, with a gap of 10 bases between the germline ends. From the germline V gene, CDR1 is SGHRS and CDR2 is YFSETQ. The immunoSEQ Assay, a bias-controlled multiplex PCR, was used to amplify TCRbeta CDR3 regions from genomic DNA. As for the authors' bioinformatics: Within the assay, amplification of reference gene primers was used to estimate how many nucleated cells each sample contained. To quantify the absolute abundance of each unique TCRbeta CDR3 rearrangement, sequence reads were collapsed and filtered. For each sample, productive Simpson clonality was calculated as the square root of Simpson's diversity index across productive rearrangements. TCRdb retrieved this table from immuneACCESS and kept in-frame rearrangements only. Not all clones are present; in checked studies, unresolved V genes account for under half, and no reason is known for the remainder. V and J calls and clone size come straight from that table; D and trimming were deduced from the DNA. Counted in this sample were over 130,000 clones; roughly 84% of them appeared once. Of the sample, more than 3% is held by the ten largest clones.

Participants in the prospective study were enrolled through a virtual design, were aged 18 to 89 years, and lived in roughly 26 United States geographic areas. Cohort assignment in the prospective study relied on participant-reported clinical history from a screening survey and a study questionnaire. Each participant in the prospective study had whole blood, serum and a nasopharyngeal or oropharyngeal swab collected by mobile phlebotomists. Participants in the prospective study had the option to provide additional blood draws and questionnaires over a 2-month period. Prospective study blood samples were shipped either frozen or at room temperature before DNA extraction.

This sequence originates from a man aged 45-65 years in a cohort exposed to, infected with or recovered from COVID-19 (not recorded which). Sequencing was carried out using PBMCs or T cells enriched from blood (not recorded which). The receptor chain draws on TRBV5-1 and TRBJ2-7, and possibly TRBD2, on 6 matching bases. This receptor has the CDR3 CASSSQGGSYEQYF. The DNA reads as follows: TGCGCCAGCAGCTCGCAGGGAGGCTCCTACGAGCAGTACTTC. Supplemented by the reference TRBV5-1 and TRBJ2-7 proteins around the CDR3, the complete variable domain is KAGVTQTPRYLIKTRGQQVTLSCSPISGHRSVSWYQQTPGQGLQFLFEYFSETQRNKGNFPGRFSGRQFSNSRSEMNVSTLELGDSALYLCASSSQGGSYEQYFGPGTRLTVT.